Following are 28 T cell receptor beta chains from one sample sequenced in a study of CD8+CD57+ T cells in acquired aplastic anemia. Profiling of TCR beta VDJ combinations and CDR3 sequences used genomic DNA as template. TCRdb re-called the reads through MiXCR, storing one row per CDR3 protein. The sample includes about 220,000 distinct CDR3 sequences, almost 35% of them seen just once. Sequencing was carried out using sorted CD4+, CD8+, or CD8+CD57+ T cells (not recorded which) from PBMCs. The receptors derive from a human donor in good health, serving as a control.

This clonotype was counted many times. This chain connects TRBV20-1 to TRBJ2-7; 10 bases match TRBD1. This CDR3 is 14 amino acids long. V shed 5 bases, J shed 4 bases, and the junction held 8 bases outside the gene matches. Looked up from germline, CDR1 is DFQATT and CDR2 is SNEGSKA (reference sequence). The CDR3 DNA is TGCAGTGCTCGAGCCGGGACAGGGGTTTACGAGCAGTACTTC. As protein: CSARAGTGVYEQYF.

A word on this clonotype: This may be a read error, as it is one base from a much larger clone. This rearrangement joins TRBV11-2 to TRBJ1-6; D gene unclear. In germline, CDR1 is SGHAT, CDR2 FQNNGV. CDR3 length: 18 amino acids. The CDR3 DNA reads TGTGCCAGCAGCTTAGTGGGATTTCGGAGCTCCTATAATTCACCCCTCCGCTTT. Protein product: CASSLVGFRSSYNSPLRF. Complete variable domain (other parts from reference TRBV11-2 and TRBJ1-6): EAGVAQSPRYKIIEKRQSVAFWCNPISGHATLYWYQQILGQGPKLLIQFQNNGVVDDSQLPKDRFSAERLKGVDSTLKIQPAKLEDSAVYLCASSLVGFRSSYNSPLRFGNGTRLTVT.

This clonotype has just a few counts. The V and J genes are TRBV11-1 and TRBJ2-4; the match to TRBD2 covers 8 bases. The CDR3 covers 16 residues. V lost 4 bases and J lost 1; bases outside the gene matches: 6. Looked up from germline, CDR1 is SGHAT and CDR2 is FQDESV (reference sequence). CDR3 protein: CASSSRGGEAKNIQYF. For the CDR3, the DNA is TGTGCCAGCAGCTCCCGGGGGGGGGAGGCCAAAAACATTCAGTACTTC.

About this clonotype: A single base separates this from a much larger clone, so it may be a read error. The chain links TRBV7-3 to TRBJ2-1, with 7 bases identical to TRBD2. Germline V gene lookup returns CDR1 SGHTA and CDR2 FQGTGA. The CDR3 sequence is 14 residues long. The CDR3 coding sequence is TGTGCCTGCAGCTCCGGACTAGTCACTAATGAGCAGTTCTTC. It is translated as CACSSGLVTNEQFF.

This sequence joins TRBV25-1 and TRBJ1-2; the D is unclear. Germline V lookup: CDR1 MGHDK, CDR2 SYGVNS. V was shortened by 8 bases and J by 0 bases, with 22 bases between the two germline ends. The CDR3 spans 17 residues. CDR3 DNA: TGTGCCAGCTCACGGGGAAGGTCATCGGTCACTAACTATGGCTACACCTTC. Translation gives CASSRGRSSVTNYGYTF.

The chain recombines TRBV5-1 with TRBJ2-7, with 9 positions matching TRBD2. The CDR3 contains 16 residues. Trimming removed 1 base from V and 0 bases from J; junction bases left unmatched: 5. CDR1 SGHRS and CDR2 YFSETQ come from the germline V gene. CDR3 region: CASSLYGSGSSYEQYF. CDR3 in DNA: TGCGCCAGCAGCTTGTACGGTAGCGGGAGCTCCTACGAGCAGTACTTC.

This rearrangement joins TRBV5-5 to TRBJ1-1; 7 bases fit TRBD1. The CDR3 contains 15 residues. V trimming: 4 bases; J trimming: 4 bases; junction bases outside the gene matches: 10. Germline-derived CDR1 and CDR2 are SGHKS and YYEKEE (reference sequence). The CDR3 loop is CASSLRYDRVTEAFF. The DNA of the CDR3 is TGTGCCAGCAGCCTAAGGTATGACAGGGTCACTGAAGCTTTCTTT.

A single count supports this clonotype. V gene TRBV6-5 combines with J gene TRBJ1-4, with 8 positions matching TRBD1. Germline loops: CDR1 MNHEY, CDR2 SVGAGI. The ends lost 0 bases at V and 5 bases at J; junction bases unmatched: 5. The CDR3 has 16 amino acids. In DNA, the CDR3 is TGTGCCAGCAGTTACTCCGGGACAGGCCCAAATGAAAAACTGTTTTTT. This sequence encodes CASSYSGTGPNEKLFF.

V and J are TRBV3-1 and TRBJ1-2; D ambiguous. This CDR3 has 14 residues. From germline, CDR1 is LGHDT and CDR2 YNNKEL (reference sequence). Trimming removed 3 bases at V and 9 bases at J, with 17 bases between. The CDR3 nucleotides read TGTGCCAGCAGCCATCAAACGACGGGTGAGAGCTACACCTTC. Protein product: CASSHQTTGESYTF.

This clonotype was observed a handful of times. The rearrangement joins TRBV7-9 to TRBJ1-6, with D possibly being TRBD1 (5 bases). The ends were cut back, 4 bases at V and 9 bases at J, with 13 bases in the middle. The CDR3 is 14 amino acids. Germline CDR1 is SEHNR and CDR2 is FQNEAQ (reference sequence). For the CDR3, the DNA is TGTGCCAGCAGCTCTGGGGCTGGGGTTTCACCCCTCCACTTT. Translating gives CASSSGAGVSPLHF.

The gene calls are TRBV10-2 and TRBJ1-6; the D is unclear. Germline values: CDR1 WSHSY, CDR2 SAAADI. V was cut by 0 bases and J by 10 bases, with 10 bases left in between. The CDR3 spans 14 residues. CDR3 nucleotides: TGCGCCAGCAGTGAGTCGACTCGTGACTCACCCCTCCACTTT. Protein: CASSESTRDSPLHF.

The chain couples TRBV20-1 to TRBJ2-7; 7 bases align to TRBD2. CDR1 is DFQATT and CDR2 is SNEGSKA in the germline V gene (reference sequence). This CDR3 has 14 residues. The junction had 5 bases not matched to a gene; V was cut back by 0 bases and J by 3 bases. CDR3 residues: CSARDSSGIYEQYF. The CDR3 DNA reads as TGCAGTGCTAGAGATTCCAGCGGGATCTACGAGCAGTACTTC.

In the case of this clonotype: A much larger clone differs from this one at a single base, so this may be a read error. The chain employs TRBV7-9 and TRBJ2-2, with 8 bases identical to TRBD1. The trim removed 6 bases at V and 7 bases at J, leaving 7 bases unmatched. In germline, CDR1 is SEHNR, CDR2 FQNEAQ (reference sequence). CDR3 length: 14 residues. The CDR3, as DNA: TGTGCCAGCAGGTCGGACAGGGCGGGCGGGGAGCTGTTTTTT. It codes for CASRSDRAGGELFF.

The chain joins TRBV18 to TRBJ1-3; the D gene is possibly TRBD1 (5 bases). The germline gives CDR1 KGHSH, CDR2 LQKENI. Trimming took off 0 bases at V and 3 bases at J, with 21 bases between the two ends. The CDR3 runs to 19 residues. Here the CDR3 DNA reads TGTGCCAGCTCACCACCTAATTCCCAGGAGGGGTTGCGTGGAAACACCATATATTTT. It translates to CASSPPNSQEGLRGNTIYF. Variable domain in full (rest from reference TRBV18 and TRBJ1-3): NAGVMQNPRHLVRRRGQEARLRCSPMKGHSHVYWYRQLPEEGLKFMVYLQKENIIDESGMPKERFSAEFPKEGPSILRIQQVVRGDSAAYFCASSPPNSQEGLRGNTIYFGEGSWLTVV.

This clonotype was observed at least ten times. CDR3 sequence: CASSQPFPSGQTYEQYF. For the CDR3, the DNA is TGTGCCAGCAGCCAACCATTCCCCTCGGGCCAGACCTACGAGCAGTACTTC. The chain uses TRBV7-9 and TRBJ2-7; D not certain. The CDR3 extends over 17 amino acids. The ends were cut back, 5 bases at V and 2 bases at J, with 22 bases in the middle. Germline CDR1 and CDR2: SEHNR and FQNEAQ (reference sequence).

This clonotype was counted a few times. The chain links TRBV6-5 to TRBJ1-3, with D possibly matching TRBD1 (6 bases). Trimming pared 0 bases from V and 3 bases from J, leaving 12 bases between. The CDR3 sequence is 16 residues long. Germline CDR1 MNHEY, CDR2 SVGAGI. DNA for the CDR3: TGTGCCAGCAGTTACTCGGGTGCGGGACATGGAAACACCATATATTTT. The encoded protein is CASSYSGAGHGNTIYF.

In regard to this clonotype: Since a much larger clone is just one base distant, this may be a read error. V usage is TRBV5-1 and J usage is TRBJ1-1; D not resolved. The CDR3 runs 14 residues. Trimming cost V 7 bases and J 2 bases, with 15 bases left between them. The germline V gene encodes CDR1 SGHRS and CDR2 YFSETQ. The CDR3, as DNA: TGCGCCAGCGGCTCCATCCCAGGCAACACTGAAGCTTTCTTT. Translation: CASGSIPGNTEAFF.

The V gene is TRBV5-1, the J gene TRBJ2-2; 11 nucleotides match TRBD1. The CDR3 has 16 residues. Germline V gives CDR1 SGHRS, CDR2 YFSETQ. V shed 4 bases, J shed 5 bases, and the junction held 7 bases outside the gene matches. CDR3 nucleotides: TGCGCCAGCAGCCGACCGGGGACAGGGGGGACCGGGGAGCTGTTTTTT. Translating gives CASSRPGTGGTGELFF.

The genes are TRBV3-1 and TRBJ1-6; D is undetermined. This CDR3 spans 14 amino acids. Trimming removed 2 bases at V and 13 bases at J, with 15 bases between. CDR1 and CDR2 (germline): LGHDT, YNNKEL (reference sequence). The CDR3 sequence is CASSQLPVGGPLHF. The CDR3 DNA reads TGTGCCAGCAGCCAACTTCCGGTAGGAGGTCCCCTCCACTTT.

This clonotype was seen a few times. The chain has TRBV4-1 and TRBJ2-5; TRBD2 agrees at 10 bases. The V gene end was trimmed by 4 bases and the J gene end by 2 bases; junction bases not matched to a gene: 7. Germline assignment: CDR1 MGHRA and CDR2 YSYEKL. This CDR3 is built from 16 residues. The CDR3 is CASSPRTSGVQETQYF. The CDR3 DNA is TGCGCCAGCAGCCCCAGGACTAGCGGAGTGCAAGAGACCCAGTACTTC.

In DNA form, the CDR3 reads TGTGCCAGCACCCGGGACCAACCCATGAACACTGAAGCTTTCTTT. As protein: CASTRDQPMNTEAFF. V is TRBV2 and J is TRBJ1-1; perhaps TRBD1 as D (5 bases). Trimming took off 7 bases at V and 0 bases at J, with 15 bases between the two ends. Germline CDR1 is SNHLY and CDR2 is FYNNEI. The CDR3 totals 15 residues.

The chain combines TRBV5-5 with TRBJ2-2; 7 positions agree with TRBD1. V was pared by 5 bases and J by 0 bases, with 4 bases of the junction left unmatched. Per the germline V gene, CDR1 is SGHKS and CDR2 is YYEKEE (reference sequence). This CDR3 comprises 15 residues. The CDR3, as DNA: TGTGCCAGCAGATGGGGACAGACGAACACCGGGGAGCTGTTTTTT. This encodes CASRWGQTNTGELFF.

In this sample, this clonotype turned up a few times. The chain employs TRBV5-8 and TRBJ2-7, with unresolved D. Germline CDR1 and CDR2: SGHTS and YDEGEE. V dropped 0 bases and J dropped 2 bases, with 9 bases sitting between them. This CDR3 region has 14 residues. CDR3 in amino acids: CASSLGPDTYEQYF. The DNA of the CDR3 is TGTGCCAGCAGCTTGGGTCCGGATACCTACGAGCAGTACTTC.

V gene TRBV27 combines with J gene TRBJ2-7; 8 bases line up with TRBD1. Losses at the gene ends were 0 bases for V and 2 bases for J; bases not matched to a gene: 3. CDR3 length: 15 residues. Germline CDR1 is MNHEY and CDR2 is SMNVEV (reference sequence). The CDR3: CASSLSGQGTYEQYF. As DNA, the CDR3 is TGTGCCAGCAGTTTATCTGGACAGGGAACCTACGAGCAGTACTTC.

The chain has TRBV12-3 or TRBV12-4 and TRBJ2-2; 9 nucleotides agree with TRBD2. CDR3 length equals 15 residues. V lost 3 bases to trimming and J lost 3 bases; unmatched junction nucleotides: 2. The CDR3 sequence: CASSFRGGDTGELFF. The CDR3 region has the DNA TGTGCCAGCAGTTTCCGCGGGGGGGACACCGGGGAGCTGTTTTTT.

In this sample, this clonotype turned up many times. The genes are TRBV7-2 and TRBJ1-2; 7 nucleotides match TRBD1. The V gene end was trimmed by 7 bases and the J gene end by 0 bases; junction bases not matched to a gene: 8. The CDR3 contains 15 residues. CDR1 and CDR2 from the germline V gene are SGHTA and FQGNSA. The CDR3, as DNA: TGTGCCAGCATGCCCGACAGGGTTACTAACTATGGCTACACCTTC. It codes for CASMPDRVTNYGYTF.

This clonotype was picked up many times. The genes are TRBV2 and TRBJ2-3; no clear D gene. Germline V gives CDR1 SNHLY, CDR2 FYNNEI. Trimming pared 7 bases from V and 6 bases from J, leaving 8 bases between. This CDR3 region has 11 residues. In nucleotides, the CDR3 is TGTGCCAGCACTCTCACGGATACGCAGTATTTT. It translates to CASTLTDTQYF.

This chain joins TRBV24-1 and TRBJ2-3; 9 bases match TRBD2. The V segment lost 7 bases and the J segment 5 bases; nucleotides outside the gene matches: 12. The CDR3 spans 16 residues. The germline CDR1 and CDR2 sequences are KGHDR and SFDVKD. As DNA, the CDR3 is TGTGCCACCAGCGGTTTGGGACTAGCAATAGTAGATACGCAGTATTTT. It codes for CATSGLGLAIVDTQYF.